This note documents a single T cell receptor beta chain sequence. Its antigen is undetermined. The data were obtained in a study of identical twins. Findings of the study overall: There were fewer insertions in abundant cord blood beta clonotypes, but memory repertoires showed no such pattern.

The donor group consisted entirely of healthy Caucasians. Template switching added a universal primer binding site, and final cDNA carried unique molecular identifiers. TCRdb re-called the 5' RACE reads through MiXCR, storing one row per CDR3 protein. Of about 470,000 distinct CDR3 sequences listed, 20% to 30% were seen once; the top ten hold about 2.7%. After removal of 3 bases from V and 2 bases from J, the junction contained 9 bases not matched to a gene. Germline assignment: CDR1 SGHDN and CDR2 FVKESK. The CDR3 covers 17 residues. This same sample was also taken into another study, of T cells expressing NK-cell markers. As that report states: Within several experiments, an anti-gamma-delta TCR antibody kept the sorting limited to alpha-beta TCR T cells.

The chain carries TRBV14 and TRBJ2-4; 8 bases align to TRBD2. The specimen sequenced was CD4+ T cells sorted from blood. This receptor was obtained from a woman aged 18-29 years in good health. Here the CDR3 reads CASSHPKAGETKNIQYF. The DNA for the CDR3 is TGTGCCAGCAGCCACCCTAAAGCGGGGGAGACCAAAAACATTCAGTACTTC.